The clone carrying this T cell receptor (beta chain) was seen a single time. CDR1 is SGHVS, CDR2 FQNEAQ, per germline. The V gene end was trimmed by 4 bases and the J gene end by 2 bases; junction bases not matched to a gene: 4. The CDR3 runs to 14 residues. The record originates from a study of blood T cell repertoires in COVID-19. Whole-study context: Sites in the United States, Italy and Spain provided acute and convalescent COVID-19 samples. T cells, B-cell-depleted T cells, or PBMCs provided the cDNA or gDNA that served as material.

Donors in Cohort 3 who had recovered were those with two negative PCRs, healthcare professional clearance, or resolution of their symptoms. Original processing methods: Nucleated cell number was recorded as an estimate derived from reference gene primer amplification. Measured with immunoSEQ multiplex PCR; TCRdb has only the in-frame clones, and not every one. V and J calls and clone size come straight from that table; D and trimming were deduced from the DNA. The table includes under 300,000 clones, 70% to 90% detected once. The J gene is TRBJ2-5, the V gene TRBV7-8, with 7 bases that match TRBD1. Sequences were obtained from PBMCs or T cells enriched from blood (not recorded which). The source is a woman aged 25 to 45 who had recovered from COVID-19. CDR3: CASSSPGQQETQYF. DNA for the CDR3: TGTGCCAGCAGCTCCCCGGGACAGCAAGAGACCCAGTACTTC.